This TCR beta chain was identified during a study of T cell responses to AZD1222 COVID-19 vaccine. Germline loops: CDR1 SQVTM, CDR2 ANQGSEA. V gave up 3 bases and J gave up 6 bases, with 19 bases separating them. The CDR3 has 15 residues. General study points: The repertoires were collected only after the peak T cell response. Nearly half of the spike-specific TCRs reportedly recognize variant regions that carry no mutations. Vaccine-related CD4 TCRs covered spike, predominating at 160-218 and 743-854. Spike-specific TCR breadth and depth grew following two AZD1222 doses.

TCRdb's table, derived via immunoSEQ multiplex PCR, lists solely in-frame clones and lacks some. The sample includes 130,000 or so clones, approximately 94% seen only once; the top ten take approximately 7%. Note on this clone: Its target is unknown.

The source of this sequence is an adult in good health. The starting material was peripheral blood, obtained on day 0 of AZD1222 vaccination. The chain recombines TRBV29-1 with TRBJ2-3, with D possibly being TRBD1 or TRBD2 (5 bases each). DNA of the CDR3: TGCAGCGTTGAGGGTGGGACCGAAGCCCCCGATACGCAGTATTTT. This gives the protein CSVEGGTEAPDTQYF.